The following is a T cell receptor beta chain sequence with its context. This specimen belongs to a study of blood T cell repertoires in COVID-19. Across the whole study: There were acute and convalescent COVID-19 samples, and they came from the United States, Italy and Spain. PBMCs, B-cell-depleted T cells, or T cells provided the cDNA or gDNA that made up the material.

Only in-frame clones appear in the TCRdb table, and some are missing; sequencing was by immunoSEQ multiplex PCR. The data contain approximately 300,000 clones, 85% to 90% of them seen just once; the ten biggest clones take up approximately 1.8%. Germline CDR1 and CDR2: LGHDT and YNNKEL (reference sequence). V trimming: 3 bases; J trimming: 4 bases; junction bases outside the gene matches: 4. The CDR3 extends over 14 amino acids. The sample comprised peripheral blood. The chain uses TRBV3-1 (or the pseudogene TRBV3-2) and TRBJ1-1, with 8 nucleotides matching TRBD1. The TCR sequence derives from a young woman with COVID-19, enrolled during active disease. CDR3 nucleotide sequence: TGTGCCAGCAGCCATTTGGACAGGGTCACTGAAGCTTTCTTT. This sequence encodes CASSHLDRVTEAFF.